A single sample is the source of the 6 T cell receptor beta chains below, sequenced in a study of blood T cell repertoires in COVID-19. TCRdb's table, derived via immunoSEQ multiplex PCR, lists solely in-frame clones and lacks some. The sample lists a few hundred thousand clones, more than 70% occurring once. The sequenced sample consisted of PBMCs or T cells enriched from blood (not recorded which). The source of these receptors is a man younger than 40 who had recovered from COVID-19.

This clone was seen a single time. The chain employs TRBV27 and TRBJ1-3, with D unclear. Between the trimmed V and J ends, which lost 4 bases and 0 bases, there was a span of 10 bases. This CDR3 has 15 amino acids. In germline, CDR1 is MNHEY, CDR2 SMNVEV (reference sequence). The CDR3 is CASSSWALSGNTIYF. The CDR3 DNA reads TGTGCCAGCAGTTCATGGGCCCTCTCTGGAAACACCATATATTTT.

V and J are TRBV29-1 and TRBJ2-7, with a weak D call TRBD1 (5 bases). This CDR3 is built from 16 residues. The germline CDR1 and CDR2 sequences are SQVTM and ANQGSEA. V lost 2 bases and J lost 0, with 17 bases in between. The CDR3 reads CSVESPDNSNSYEQYF. In nucleotides, the CDR3 is TGCAGCGTTGAAAGTCCGGACAACTCTAACTCCTACGAGCAGTACTTC.

This chain links TRBV28 with TRBJ1-2; 12 bases match TRBD1. The CDR3 runs to 17 residues. V lost 2 bases, J lost 5 bases, and 9 bases stayed unmatched. Germline V gene sequence: CDR1 MDHEN, CDR2 SYDVKM. The CDR3 DNA is TGTGCCAGCAGTTTAAGGGACAGGGGGCAATGGCGGTATGGCTACACCTTC. Translating it yields CASSLRDRGQWRYGYTF.

V usage is TRBV12-3 or TRBV12-4 and J usage is TRBJ1-3; no clear D. The V and J ends lost 0 bases and 4 bases respectively, with 4 bases between them. The CDR3 loop spans 13 amino acids. This CDR3 is CASSLAAGNTIYF. The DNA for the CDR3 is TGTGCCAGCAGTTTAGCAGCCGGAAACACCATATATTTT.

The chain combines TRBV11-2 with TRBJ1-3; D may be TRBD1 (6 bases). This CDR3 is built from 14 residues. Germline CDR1 reads SGHAT; CDR2 reads FQNNGV. V shed 4 bases and J shed 2 bases, with 9 bases lying between them. CDR3 in amino acids: CASSSRGTGNTIYF. CDR3 in DNA: TGTGCCAGCAGCTCCAGGGGAACTGGAAACACCATATATTTT.

J is TRBJ1-5 and V is TRBV19; TRBD1 matches at 7 bases. V lost 7 bases and J lost 7; bases outside the gene matches: 10. Looked up from germline, CDR1 is LNHDA and CDR2 is SQIVND (reference sequence). This CDR3 has 14 residues. CDR3 DNA: TGTGCCAGTACCCAGACAGGGTTAGGGCAGCCCCAGCATTTT. This gives the protein CASTQTGLGQPQHF.